This T cell receptor beta chain was sequenced in a study of memory CD4+ T cells and cytomegalovirus serostatus (dated by TCRdb to the late 2010s). Concerning the study at large: The cohort comprised about 33 healthy Belgian adults, 9 CMV seropositive and some 24 CMV seronegative. To replicate a published TCR-based CMV serostatus classifier, the study sequenced CD4+ memory TCRbeta repertoires from a Belgian cohort whose cytomegalovirus serostatus was known. Results the study describes overall, beyond this receptor: Results were interpreted as suggesting that the CMV-associated TCR signature is largely present in the CD4+ memory repertoire. Of 150 to 200 previously reported CMV-associated TCRbeta sequences, approximately 64 appeared in the CD4+ memory repertoires, each in one to five individuals. CMV serostatus prediction reached a median bootstrapped AUC of nearly 0.96 with the original framework and 0.91 with a US-trained random forest. The original-framework classifier achieved a median bootstrapped AUC of about 0.94 with a 95% CI of 0.76-1.00 on the Belgian cohort. Only CD4+CD45RO+ memory cells were sequenced, in contrast to the original study, which included naive and memory CD4+ and CD8+ populations.

The CDR3 numbers 14 residues from cysteine through phenylalanine. CDR3 DNA only is kept here, 42 bases in frame from base 1. CDR1 and CDR2 are drawn from the germline V gene: ENHRY, SYGVKD. V lost 5 bases and J lost 2 bases, and the count of bases not matched to a germline gene is 4. With respect to this clone: The clone's antigen remains unknown. Per-base quality was not reported, and no clone a single base away is much larger than it.

Single viable CD3+CD4+CD8-CD45RO+ cells were sorted as memory CD4+ T cells on a FACSAria II. To determine CMV serostatus, a Roche Elecsys assay was used that detects serum IgG against CMV pp150, pp28, p38 and p52. After the samples were thawed, total CD4+ T cells were enriched through positive selection using CD4 magnetic microbeads. The samples came from a separate study whose specific focus was interrogating the CD4+ T cell memory repertoire. Peripheral blood mononuclear cells were isolated and cryopreserved following standard operating procedures; serum was stored at -80 °C. Staining used CD3-PerCP (BW264/56), CD4-APC (RPA-T4), CD45RO-PE (UCHT1) and CD8-Pacific Orange (3B5) antibodies, with Sytox blue excluding non-viable cells. Genomic DNA was extracted from sorted cells with the Quick-DNA Microprep Kit. TCRbeta DNA was amplified with the immunoSEQ hsTCRbeta kit following the manufacturer's protocol. TCRbeta libraries were sequenced on an Illumina MiSeq instrument. The study's own analysis went as follows. After out-of-frame sequences were removed, 2,204,828 distinct TCRbeta sequences remained, averaging around 67,000 per individual. Each individual was scored according to the count of approximately 170 previously reported CMV-associated TCRbeta sequences and the total productive distinct TCRbeta count. A beta-binomial model was reimplemented in Python, and random forests from scikit-learn, run with default parameters, were trained on data from the US cohort. Classifier performance on the Belgian cohort was reported as the median AUC with percentile confidence intervals calculated over 10,000 bootstrap iterations. In its TCRdb copy, this immuneACCESS table keeps in-frame sequences only and misses some clones. Where compared with another copy, unresolved V genes explain less than half of these, and the others have no known cause. The V and J calls and clone size are taken from that table; D and trimming were inferred from the DNA. The sample table contains over 40,000 clones; only one count was recorded for 78% of them. The ten largest clonotypes hold 0.55% of the sample.

The sequence was obtained from an adult in good health and CMV-seronegative. The sequence links TRBV10-3 to TRBJ2-3; 7 central nucleotides agree with TRBD2. The sequenced material came from memory CD4+ T cells from blood. The nucleotide sequence is given as TGTGCCATCAGTCCGGGGGGAACCACAGATACGCAGTATTTT. It encodes CAISPGGTTDTQYF.